These 21 T cell receptor beta chains were all obtained from the same sample, sequenced in a study of shared clonotypes between healthy human individuals. Clones were read by immunoSEQ multiplex PCR, and TCRdb kept only the in-frame ones, dropping some. The repertoire holds approximately 940,000 clones, with more than 75% as singletons. What was sequenced was memory CD4+ T cells sorted from blood. Subset indicated: CD45RA-negative fraction. Source of these receptors: a man aged 18 to 30 in good health.

This rearrangement joins TRBV11-3 to TRBJ2-3; no firm D call. Germline CDR1 reads SGHNT; CDR2 reads YENEEA. V lost 5 bases and J 1 base, leaving 10 bases between the germline ends. The CDR3 sequence is 14 residues long. This chain's CDR3 is CASSPYDRTDTQYF. Here the CDR3 DNA reads TGTGCCAGCAGCCCCTATGACCGCACAGATACGCAGTATTTT.

Concerning this clone itself: Distinct nucleotide sequences in the sample also encode this CDR3. The rearrangement joins TRBV18 to TRBJ2-7; D is tentatively TRBD1 or TRBD2 (5 bases each). This CDR3 is 15 amino acids long. Per germline, CDR1 KGHSH and CDR2 LQKENI. Trimming pared 1 base from V and 3 bases from J, leaving 13 bases between. The CDR3: CASSPRGQGLYEQYF. The DNA of the CDR3 is TGTGCCAGCTCACCACGCGGGCAGGGCCTCTACGAGCAGTACTTC.

This chain connects TRBV6-5 to TRBJ1-2, with a tentative D call TRBD1 (6 bases). Germline CDR1 is MNHEY and CDR2 is SVGAGI. The CDR3 length is 15 residues. V dropped 4 bases and J dropped 8 bases, with 20 bases sitting between them. The CDR3 DNA reads as TGTGCCAGCAGTTTCGACCCTACAGGGATTTTAGGCTACACCTTC. Its translation is CASSFDPTGILGYTF.

The chain is built from TRBV6-5 and TRBJ1-2, with TRBD1 as a possible D gene (6 bases). The CDR3 length is 15 residues. V was cut by 7 bases and J by 6 bases, with 21 bases left in between. The V gene's germline CDR1 is MNHEY and CDR2 SVGAGI. The chain's CDR3 is CASTATQGRGDGYTF. The CDR3 nucleotides are TGTGCCAGCACCGCCACACAGGGAAGGGGCGATGGCTACACCTTC.

This clone showed up just once. J is TRBJ2-1 and V is TRBV6-7, with 10 nucleotides matching TRBD2. TRBV6-7 is assigned to the ORF class and has an uncertain function. The V segment lost 10 bases and the J segment 6 bases; nucleotides outside the gene matches: 9. CDR3 length: 14 amino acids. CDR3 sequence (DNA): TGTGCCACCTCCGATCTAGCGGGAGTCAATGAGCAGTTCTTC. Its translation is CATSDLAGVNEQFF.

V gene TRBV7-2 combines with J gene TRBJ2-5; either TRBD1 or TRBD2 may fit D (5 bases each). The V gene's germline CDR1 is SGHTA and CDR2 FQGNSA. Trimming removed 1 base at V and 3 bases at J, with 12 bases between. This CDR3 comprises 15 residues. CDR3 sequence (DNA): TGTGCCAGCAGCTTAGTTATTGGGACGGAAGAGACCCAGTACTTC. Encoded protein: CASSLVIGTEETQYF. Looking up the rest from reference TRBV7-2 and TRBJ2-5 gives the full variable domain: GAGVSQSPSNKVTEKGKDVELRCDPISGHTALYWYRQSLGQGLEFLIYFQGNSAPDKSGLPSDRFSAERTGGSVSTLTIQRTQQEDSAVYLCASSLVIGTEETQYFGPGTRLLVL.

The rearrangement links TRBV30 to TRBJ2-1; the match to TRBD2 covers 7 bases. The CDR3 runs 14 residues. Germline V gene data show CDR1 as GTSNPN and CDR2 as SVGIG (reference sequence). After removal of 2 bases from V and 4 bases from J, the junction contained 5 bases not matched to a gene. The CDR3 reads CAWSRAGQYNEQFF. CDR3 bases: TGTGCCTGGAGTCGAGCGGGGCAATACAATGAGCAGTTCTTC.

The chain links TRBV28 to TRBJ1-1, with unresolved D. CDR1 is MDHEN and CDR2 is SYDVKM in the germline V gene. This CDR3 region has 11 residues. V shed 8 bases and J shed 3 bases, with 7 bases lying between them. CDR3 sequence reads: CASVAYTEAFF. The CDR3, as DNA: TGTGCCAGCGTAGCGTACACTGAAGCTTTCTTT.

V gene TRBV15 combines with J gene TRBJ1-1; D is perhaps TRBD1 (5 bases). The CDR3 runs to 15 residues. CDR1 LNHNV and CDR2 YYDKDF come from the germline V gene (reference sequence). V lost 0 bases and J 2 bases, leaving 10 bases between the germline ends. CDR3 nucleotides: TGTGCCACCAGCAGAGATATACAGGAAAACACTGAAGCTTTCTTT. This encodes CATSRDIQENTEAFF. Filled out from reference TRBV15 and TRBJ1-1, the complete variable domain reads DAMVIQNPRYQVTQFGKPVTLSCSQTLNHNVMYWYQQKSSQAPKLLFHYYDKDFNNEADTPDNFQSRRPNTSFCFLDIRSPGLGDTAMYLCATSRDIQENTEAFFGQGTRLTVV.

The rearrangement links TRBV19 to TRBJ1-5; 7 positions match TRBD1. With V trimmed by 3 bases and J by 0 bases, 8 bases remained unmatched. Germline V gives CDR1 LNHDA, CDR2 SQIVND (reference sequence). The CDR3 runs 17 residues. In DNA form, the CDR3 reads TGTGCCAGTAGTATGGATGACAGGGTTTATAGCAATCAGCCCCAGCATTTT. This sequence encodes CASSMDDRVYSNQPQHF.

This clone rates as medium-sized. The genes are TRBV5-4 and TRBJ2-3, with unresolved D. Trimming shortened V by 3 bases and J by 2 bases, and 4 bases separated the two germline ends. The CDR3 covers 12 residues. CDR1 SGHNT and CDR2 YYREEE come from the germline V gene (reference sequence). The CDR3 sequence: CASSWDTDTQYF. The CDR3 DNA reads as TGTGCCAGCAGCTGGGACACAGATACGCAGTATTTT.

V usage is TRBV10-3 and J usage is TRBJ2-2, with D tentatively TRBD2 (6 bases). Per germline, CDR1 ENHRY and CDR2 SYGVKD. This CDR3 has 15 amino acids. Trimming removed 2 bases from V and 6 bases from J, with 13 bases in between. CDR3 loop: CAISERLGDAGELFF. For the CDR3, the DNA is TGTGCCATCAGTGAGAGACTAGGAGACGCCGGGGAGCTGTTTTTT.

This clone was observed a single time. A much larger clone differs by one base, so this may be a read error. The sample has other DNA sequences that encode this CDR3 too. This sequence joins TRBV27 and TRBJ2-7, with 9 bases fitting TRBD2. The CDR3 has 14 amino acids. The trim removed 4 bases at V and 5 bases at J, leaving 6 bases unmatched. CDR1 and CDR2 from the germline V gene are MNHEY and SMNVEV (reference sequence). CDR3 region: CASSSPLAGHEQYF. DNA for the CDR3: TGTGCCAGCAGTTCCCCCCTAGCGGGGCACGAGCAGTACTTC.

V is TRBV4-1 and J is TRBJ2-2, with a possible D match to TRBD1 (5 bases). The CDR3 has 14 amino acids. V lost 6 bases and J 6 bases, leaving 14 bases between the germline ends. The germline CDR1 and CDR2 sequences are MGHRA and YSYEKL. In DNA form, the CDR3 reads TGCGCCAGCAGGCACCCAGGGTCCTCCGGGGAGCTGTTTTTT. It translates to CASRHPGSSGELFF.

The rearrangement links TRBV5-4 to TRBJ2-2, with 10 bases that match TRBD2. Trimming removed 4 bases from V and 7 bases from J; junction bases left unmatched: 7. This CDR3 spans 15 amino acids. Germline V gene lookup returns CDR1 SGHNT and CDR2 YYREEE (reference sequence). The CDR3 DNA reads TGTGCCAGCAGCCGTAGCGGGGGGAAGATCGGGGAGCTGTTTTTT. Protein sequence: CASSRSGGKIGELFF.

The CDR3 region is CASSPGVVHEQFF. CDR3 bases: TGTGCCAGCAGCCCGGGAGTAGTCCATGAGCAGTTCTTC. This sequence joins TRBV2 and TRBJ2-1, with D possibly TRBD2 on 6 matching bases. From germline, CDR1 is SNHLY and CDR2 FYNNEI. This CDR3 region has 13 residues. V lost 6 bases to trimming and J lost 8 bases, with 14 bases between them. The full variable domain, rest sourced from reference TRBV2 and TRBJ2-1, is EPEVTQTPSHQVTQMGQEVILRCVPISNHLYFYWYRQILGQKVEFLVSFYNNEISEKSEIFDDQFSVERPDGSNFTLKIRSTKLEDSAMYFCASSPGVVHEQFFGPGTRLTVL.

The chain is built from TRBV4-3 and TRBJ2-5, with D perhaps TRBD1 or TRBD2 (5 bases each). The CDR3 loop spans 15 amino acids. In germline, CDR1 is LGHNA, CDR2 YSLEER. V was trimmed by 1 base and J by 4 bases, leaving 13 bases between them. The CDR3 DNA reads as TGCGCCAGCAGCCAAGTTCATTCCGGGGCAGAGACCCAGTACTTC. Amino acids: CASSQVHSGAETQYF.

The chain combines TRBV25-1 with TRBJ2-2, with D tentatively TRBD2 (6 bases). The germline V gene has CDR1 MGHDK and CDR2 SYGVNS. This CDR3 region has 13 residues. V was cut by 8 bases and J by 6 bases, with 13 bases left in between. CDR3 nucleotides: TGTGCCAGCGCCCGCGGGGACGCCGGGGAGCTGTTTTTT. As protein: CASARGDAGELFF.

The chain has TRBV28 and TRBJ1-6; no reliable D call. Per the germline V gene, CDR1 is MDHEN and CDR2 is SYDVKM. V lost 3 bases, J lost 10 bases, and 16 bases lay in between. There are 15 residues in the CDR3. In nucleotides, the CDR3 is TGTGCCAGCAGTTTCGCTGTCTGGACGGGGTCACCCCTCCACTTT. It yields the protein CASSFAVWTGSPLHF.

As to this clone: The sample carries other DNA sequences with the same CDR3. The chain combines TRBV5-1 with TRBJ2-7; tentative D call: TRBD2 (5 bases). Germline V gene sequence: CDR1 SGHRS, CDR2 YFSETQ. V was trimmed by 4 bases and J by 2 bases, leaving 10 bases between them. The CDR3 loop spans 13 amino acids. For the CDR3, the DNA is TGCGCCAGCAGCCCTGGACTTACCTACGAGCAGTACTTC. It yields the protein CASSPGLTYEQYF.

The chain has TRBV4-1 and TRBJ2-3; the match to TRBD2 covers 14 bases. V lost 6 bases and J lost 2; bases outside the gene matches: 7. Germline loops: CDR1 MGHRA, CDR2 YSYEKL. This CDR3 is built from 17 residues. CDR3 DNA: TGCGCCAGCAGGCTGGGACTAGCGGGAGTCAACACAGATACGCAGTATTTT. Protein sequence: CASRLGLAGVNTDTQYF.